This TCR beta chain was sequenced for a study of technical replicates of blood from a handful of donors (dated by TCRdb to between 2016 and 2019). Remarks on this clone: The antigen this receptor binds is unknown. The sample holds no much larger clone one base away, and base qualities are not on file.

V was cut back by 5 bases and J by 2 bases, leaving a gap of 9 bases between them. In the germline V gene (reference sequence), CDR1 corresponds to LNHDA and CDR2 to SQIVND. Taken from cysteine to phenylalanine, the CDR3 has 13 residues. This entry keeps only the CDR3 DNA: 39 bases, framed from base 1. The library was obtained by the immunoSEQ multiplex PCR assay. TCRdb re-hosts the immuneACCESS table, in-frame sequences only. Its copies lack some clones; in the studies checked, an unresolved V gene accounts for under half of them, and the cause for the rest is not known. This sample comprises 75,000 to 100,000 clones, about 95% of them detected only once. The ten largest clones add up to 0.25% to 0.35% of the sample.

Sequencing was done on a sample of T cells isolated from PBMCs. The rearranged segments are TRBV19 and TRBJ2-5; TRBD1 could be the D gene, as 5 bases match. This receptor was obtained from a human donor in good health. The nucleotides are TGTGCCAGTAGTTTCGACAGACAAGAGACCCAGTACTTC. It translates as CASSFDRQETQYF.